The clone carrying this TCR beta chain came up many times. The antigen remains unidentified. This specimen belongs to a study of T cells in Graves' hyperthyroidism and ophthalmopathy. Broader study findings: Among clonotypes expanded in thyroid above 0.001, most were also found in blood. From stable hyperthyroidism, ophthalmopathy was separated by a 13 V-J model.

Patients showing uncontrolled infection, other autoimmune disease, pregnancy or lactation were ineligible. Diagnoses rested on clinical symptoms, serum thyroxine and TRAb, thyroid ultrasound and orbital computed tomography. From RNA transcripts, TCR beta CDR3 regions were amplified. During a first-round RT-PCR of the TCR CDR3, the HTBI primer set was used. TCRdb re-derived calls from the multiplex PCR reads in MiXCR, one entry per CDR3 protein. The repertoire includes roughly 510,000 distinct CDR3 sequences, roughly 45% of them detected once, and 44% sits in the top ten. The V end lost 6 bases, the J end lost 3 bases, and 11 bases lay between the germline ends. Germline V gene lookup returns CDR1 DFQATT and CDR2 SNEGSKA (reference sequence). CDR3 length: 13 residues.

The chain carries TRBV20-1 and TRBJ1-4; possible D gene TRBD1, 5 bases. This TCR came from an adult woman with Graves' disease, either hyperthyroidism or ophthalmopathy (not recorded which). The sample was peripheral blood or thyroid tissue (not recorded which). The CDR3 region is CSAPGTANEKLFF. The CDR3 DNA sequence: TGCAGTGCCCCCGGGACTGCTAATGAAAAACTGTTTTTT.